The entry below gives a single T cell receptor beta chain sequence along with its context. Its matching antigen is unknown. The data derive from a study of cytomegalovirus exposure and HLA in healthy donors. The PCR was carried out with 60 Vbeta primers and 13 Jbeta primers. TCRdb keeps only in-frame clones here, not all; method: immunoSEQ multiplex PCR. The sample has 100,000 to 150,000 clones, around 82% seen once. Study-wide points: Among TCR beta chains, those listed as cytomegalovirus-associated numbered over 150. Trimming of TCR beta V- and J-genes showed a link, identified in a later analysis, to a missense DCLRE1C variant. The authors later found TCR association rates varying by HLA locus, with DRB1 most and HLA-C fewest. Most CMV-associated TCR beta chains were later found to appear HLA-restricted.

V shed 5 bases, J shed 4 bases, and the junction held 2 bases outside the gene matches. Germline CDR1 MNHEY, CDR2 SVGAGI. The CDR3 runs to 12 residues. This TCR was recovered from a woman in her thirties or forties in good health and CMV-seropositive. The specimen sequenced was PBMCs. The rearrangement links TRBV6-5 to TRBJ2-7, with TRBD1 identical over 7 bases. CDR3 DNA: TGTGCCAGCAGTGAGGGGGCATACGAGCAGTACTTC. This sequence encodes CASSEGAYEQYF.